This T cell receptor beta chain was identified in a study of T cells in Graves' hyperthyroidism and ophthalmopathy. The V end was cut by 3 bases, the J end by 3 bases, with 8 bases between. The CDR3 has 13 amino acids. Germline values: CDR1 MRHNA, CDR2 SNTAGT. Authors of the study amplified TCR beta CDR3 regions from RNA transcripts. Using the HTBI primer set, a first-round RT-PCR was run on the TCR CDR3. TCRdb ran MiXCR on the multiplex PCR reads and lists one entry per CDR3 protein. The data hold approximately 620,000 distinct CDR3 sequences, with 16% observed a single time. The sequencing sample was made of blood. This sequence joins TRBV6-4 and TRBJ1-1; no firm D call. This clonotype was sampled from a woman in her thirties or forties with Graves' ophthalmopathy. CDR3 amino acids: CASSEERYTEAFF. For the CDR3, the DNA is TGTGCCAGCAGTGAAGAAAGGTACACTGAAGCTTTCTTT.